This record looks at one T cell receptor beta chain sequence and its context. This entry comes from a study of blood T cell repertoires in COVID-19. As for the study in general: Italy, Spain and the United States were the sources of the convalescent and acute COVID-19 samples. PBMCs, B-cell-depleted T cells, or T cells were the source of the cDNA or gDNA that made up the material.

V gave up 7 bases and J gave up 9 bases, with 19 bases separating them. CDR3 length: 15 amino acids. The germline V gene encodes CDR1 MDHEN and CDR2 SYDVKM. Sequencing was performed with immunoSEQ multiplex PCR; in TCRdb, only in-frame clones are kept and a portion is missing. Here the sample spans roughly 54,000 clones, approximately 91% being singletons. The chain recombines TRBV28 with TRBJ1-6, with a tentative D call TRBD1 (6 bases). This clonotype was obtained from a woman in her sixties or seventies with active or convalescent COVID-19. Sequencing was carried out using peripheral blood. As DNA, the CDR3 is TGTGCCAGCACATGGGGGACAAAAAAAAGTTCACCCCTCCACTTT. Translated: CASTWGTKKSSPLHF.